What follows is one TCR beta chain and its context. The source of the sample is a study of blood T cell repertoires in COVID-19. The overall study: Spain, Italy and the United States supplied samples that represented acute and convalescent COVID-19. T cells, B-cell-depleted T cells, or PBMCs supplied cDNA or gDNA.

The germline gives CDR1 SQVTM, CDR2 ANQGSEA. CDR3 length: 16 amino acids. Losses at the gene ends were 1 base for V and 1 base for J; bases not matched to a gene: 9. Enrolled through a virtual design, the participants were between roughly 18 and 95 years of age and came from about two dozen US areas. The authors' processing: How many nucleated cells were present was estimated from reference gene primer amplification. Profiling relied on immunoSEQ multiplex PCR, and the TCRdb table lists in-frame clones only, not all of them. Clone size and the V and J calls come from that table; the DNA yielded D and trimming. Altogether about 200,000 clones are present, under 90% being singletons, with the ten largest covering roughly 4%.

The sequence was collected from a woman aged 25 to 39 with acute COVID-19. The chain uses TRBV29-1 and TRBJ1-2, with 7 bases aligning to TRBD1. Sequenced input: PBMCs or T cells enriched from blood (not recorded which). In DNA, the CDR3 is TGCAGCGTTGAAGGAGGGGGCAGGGGAAATAACTATGGCTACACCTTC. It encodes CSVEGGGRGNNYGYTF. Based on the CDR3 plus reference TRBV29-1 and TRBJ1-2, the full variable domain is SAVISQKPSRDICQRGTSLTIQCQVDSQVTMMFWYRQQPGQSLTLIATANQGSEATYESGFVIDKFPISRPNLTFSTLTVSNMSPEDSSIYLCSVEGGGRGNNYGYTFGSGTRLTVV.